This T cell receptor beta chain was recorded in a study of blood T cell repertoires in COVID-19. Study summary: The origin of the acute and convalescent COVID-19 samples was the United States, Italy and Spain. In each case, the material was cDNA or gDNA derived from T cells, B-cell-depleted T cells, or PBMCs.

The Seattle patients joined while their infection was active and were tracked longitudinally afterward. The table lists this clone with a count of one. Measured with immunoSEQ multiplex PCR; TCRdb has only the in-frame clones, and not every one. Seen here are hundreds of thousands of clones, approximately 83% observed once, and the top ten hold 0.95% to 1.5%. Trimming pared 1 base from V and 6 bases from J, leaving 14 bases between. The CDR3 totals 15 residues. CDR1 is SGHNT, CDR2 YYREEE, per germline (reference sequence). The sequence derives from a woman in her 30s with COVID-19, enrolled during active disease. The genes are TRBV5-4 and TRBJ2-1, with D maybe TRBD1 (5 bases). Sequencing was done on a sample of peripheral blood. The CDR3 protein is CASSLRTSPGNEQFF. For the CDR3, the DNA is TGTGCCAGCAGCTTGAGGACATCGCCTGGCAATGAGCAGTTCTTC.